The 30 T cell receptor beta chains below were found in one sample sequenced in a study of tumor-infiltrating lymphocytes in primary liver carcinoma (dated by TCRdb to about 2017). Sequencing instrument: Illumina HiSeq 2500. A constant-region primer and ProtoScript II reverse transcriptase were used to reverse-transcribe TCRbeta-specific cDNA from 500 ng total RNA. Construction of the TCRbeta libraries relied on three nested rounds of multiplex PCR, following a slightly modified ARM-PCR procedure. Multiplex TRBV1-TRBV30 forward primers and a Cbeta reverse primer were used in the first two PCR rounds, each of which was run for around 10 cycles. TCRdb reprocessing: public reads trimmed at Q25 with fastp, clones called with MiXCR, in-frame beta chains kept. Entries that share a CDR3 protein sequence are merged under the most common genes and DNA. The table for this sample lists 50,000 to 65,000 distinct CDR3 sequences; about three quarters of them were counted only once. The ten top clones hold 30% to 40% of the sample.

Total RNA and DNA were co-extracted without cell sorting from around 20-30 mg of bulk tissue using the AllPrep DNA/RNA mini kit. Sequencing was done on a sample of liver tumor tissue from sampling region 4. This specimen's cell subset or site label, interpreted: tumor region T4, right-lateral pole. Receptor source: a man aged 40-55 years with primary liver carcinoma and hepatitis B virus infection.

The sample holds many counts of this clonotype. The gene calls are TRBV6-2 or TRBV6-3 and TRBJ2-7; D possibly corresponds to TRBD2 (5 bases). The ends were cut back, 10 bases at V and 5 bases at J, with 15 bases in the middle. The CDR3 covers 12 residues. Germline values: CDR1 MNHEY, CDR2 SVGEGT. The CDR3 sequence is CATTWAGNEQYF. DNA for the CDR3: TGTGCCACAACTTGGGCCGGGAACGAGCAGTACTTC.

This clonotype was detected many times. This chain links TRBV6-5 with TRBJ2-7; D might be TRBD2 (6 bases). This CDR3 region has 14 residues. Germline V gene lookup returns CDR1 MNHEY and CDR2 SVGAGI. V lost 5 bases and J 5 bases, leaving 16 bases between the germline ends. CDR3 loop: CASSRTIVVNEQYF. For the CDR3, the DNA is TGTGCCAGCAGTAGGACTATAGTCGTAAACGAGCAGTACTTC.

A single count supports this clonotype. The chain employs TRBV25-1 and TRBJ2-1; 14 bases are a match to TRBD2. The CDR3 is made up of 15 amino acids. Losses at the gene ends were 9 bases for V and 8 bases for J; bases not matched to a gene: 9. The germline gives CDR1 MGHDK, CDR2 SYGVNS. CDR3 DNA sequence: TGTGCCAGACAGCCGGGACTAGCGGGAGATCATGAGCAGTTCTTC. Protein: CARQPGLAGDHEQFF.

V gene TRBV7-2 combines with J gene TRBJ1-2; D call uncertain. Deletions cut 4 bases from V and 8 bases from J, with 17 bases between. Germline CDR1 SGHTA, CDR2 FQGNSA. The CDR3 consists of 14 residues. CDR3 sequence (DNA): TGTGCCAGCAGCTCATACCAGTCGGGGAACGGCTACACCTTC. Protein product: CASSSYQSGNGYTF.

The chain employs TRBV5-6 and TRBJ2-7; 11 positions agree with TRBD2. Germline CDR1 reads SGHDT; CDR2 reads YYEEEE. This CDR3 comprises 15 residues. V lost 3 bases and J lost 4; bases outside the gene matches: 6. In DNA, the CDR3 is TGTGCCAGCAGCTCTAAGGGACTAGCGGAATACGAGCAGTACTTC. It yields the protein CASSSKGLAEYEQYF.

There are a few counts of this clonotype. Here the CDR3 omits its conserved ending phenylalanine or tryptophan, so a read error is the likely source. The chain couples TRBV6-2 or TRBV6-3 to TRBJ2-1, with D unclear. Trimming stripped 2 bases from V and 0 bases from J, with 8 bases between. In germline, CDR1 is MNHEY, CDR2 SVGEGT. CDR3 length equals 15 residues. DNA for the CDR3: TGTGCCAGCAGTTACACGGAGAGCTCCTACAATGAGCAGTTCTTA. Protein product: CASSYTESSYNEQFL.

As regards this clonotype: Relative to the germline gene, one junction end is altered; a read error may explain this. V and J are TRBV4-3 and TRBJ2-1; D is uncertain. This CDR3 comprises 16 residues. Germline V gives CDR1 LGHNA, CDR2 YSLEER. The CDR3 DNA reads TGCGCCAGCAGCCATGATAGAGTAGGCACCTACGATGAGCAGTTCTTC. Its translation is CASSHDRVGTYDEQFF.

This clonotype was seen a few times. This sequence joins TRBV11-3 and TRBJ2-1; no clear D gene. Germline values: CDR1 SGHNT, CDR2 YENEEA. Trimming cost V 5 bases and J 6 bases, with 17 bases left between them. This CDR3 region has 15 residues. CDR3 in amino acids: CASSMSGLGPNEQFF. In DNA form, the CDR3 reads TGTGCCAGCAGCATGTCTGGTCTAGGGCCCAATGAGCAGTTCTTC.

This clonotype was counted a single time. This chain joins TRBV11-2 and TRBJ2-7; 11 bases are a match to TRBD1. The CDR3 has 14 amino acids. The ends lost 8 bases at V and 8 bases at J; junction bases unmatched: 11. Germline values: CDR1 SGHAT, CDR2 FQNNGV. The CDR3 DNA is TGTGCCAGCGGCCGGACAGGGGGCTCCTATAAGCAGTACTTC. The encoded protein is CASGRTGGSYKQYF.

V is TRBV11-2 and J is TRBJ1-1; TRBD1 is a possible D gene (6 bases). This CDR3 is built from 16 residues. In germline, CDR1 is SGHAT, CDR2 FQNNGV. This chain's CDR3 is CTSSLAYRVTGTEAFF. The DNA for the CDR3 is TGTACAAGCAGCTTAGCCTACAGGGTGACGGGAACTGAAGCTTTCTTT.

In its sample, this clonotype was seen many times. The chain carries TRBV28 and TRBJ2-7; perhaps TRBD1 as D (6 bases). Trimming stripped 5 bases from V and 0 bases from J, with 17 bases between. Looked up from germline, CDR1 is MDHEN and CDR2 is SYDVKM. CDR3 length equals 16 residues. The CDR3 is CASSRKQGWGSYEQYF. The CDR3 bases are TGTGCCAGCAGTAGGAAACAGGGATGGGGCTCCTACGAGCAGTACTTC. Together with reference TRBV28 and TRBJ2-7, the CDR3 gives the full variable domain: DVKVTQSSRYLVKRTGEKVFLECVQDMDHENMFWYRQDPGLGLRLIYFSYDVKMKEKGDIPEGYSVSREKKERFSLILESASTNQTSMYLCASSRKQGWGSYEQYFGPGTRLTVT.

On this clonotype: The CDR3 ends on some other residue instead of the conserved phenylalanine or tryptophan, so this is likely a read error. The V call is TRBV6-6, the J call TRBJ2-7; D possibly corresponds to TRBD1 (6 bases). The CDR3 length is 14 residues. Germline assignment: CDR1 MNHNY and CDR2 SVGAGI (reference sequence). This CDR3 is CASSYQGQGAEQYL. The CDR3 DNA reads as TGTGCAAGCAGTTACCAGGGACAAGGCGCCGAGCAGTACCTC.

Worth noting for this clonotype: This may come from a read error, since a much larger clone is one base off. V is TRBV6-2 or TRBV6-3 and J is TRBJ2-5; D is perhaps TRBD2 (5 bases). Germline CDR1 and CDR2: MNHEY and SVGEGT. V gave up 10 bases and J gave up 4 bases, with 13 bases separating them. CDR3 length equals 12 residues. CDR3 sequence reads: CANRPGLETQYF. Written as DNA, the CDR3 is TGTGCCAACAGACCGGGATTAGAGACCCAGTACTTC.

This clonotype occurred once. Germline and junction disagree at one end, which may indicate a read error. J is TRBJ2-7 and V is TRBV6-1; D not certain. Germline V gene sequence: CDR1 MNHNS, CDR2 SASEGT. This CDR3 region has 13 residues. As DNA, the CDR3 is TGTGCCAGCAGTGTTGGGCCCTCAGGCGAGCAATACTTC. The encoded protein is CASSVGPSGEQYF.

Concerning this clonotype: The junction shows a germline mismatch at one end, possibly a read error. The CDR3 DNA reads TGTGCCGGCAGCATCATGACAGTTCCGGACTACGAGCAGTACTTC. Translating it yields CAGSIMTVPDYEQYF. The V and J genes are TRBV11-2 and TRBJ2-7, with a possible D match to TRBD1 (5 bases). Germline loops: CDR1 SGHAT, CDR2 FQNNGV. The CDR3 is 15 residues long.

This chain links TRBV23-1 with TRBJ2-5; D is perhaps TRBD2 (5 bases). TRBV23-1 is an open reading frame whose function is uncertain. Trimming left V 0 bases short and J 6 bases short, with 20 bases between. The CDR3 is made up of 17 amino acids. The CDR3 protein is CASSQSVERARLKTQYF. The CDR3 DNA is TGCGCCAGCAGTCAATCGGTTGAGAGGGCTAGACTAAAGACCCAGTACTTC.

For this clonotype: The germline gene is not matched at one end of the junction; a read error may be the cause. J is TRBJ2-3 and V is TRBV6-2 or TRBV6-3; tentative D call: TRBD2 (5 bases). CDR3 length: 15 residues. Germline V gene lookup returns CDR1 MNHEY and CDR2 SVGEGT. The CDR3 sequence: CASCYSSSGIDTQYF. DNA of the CDR3: TGTGCCAGCTGTTACTCGTCGTCGGGGATAGATACGCAGTATTTT.

Concerning this clonotype itself: One end of the junction does not line up with germline, which may come from a read error. The rearrangement links TRBV6-5 to TRBJ2-7; tentative D call: TRBD2 (5 bases). Germline V gives CDR1 MNHEY, CDR2 SVGAGI. The CDR3 covers 14 residues. The CDR3 DNA reads TGTGCCGGCAGTTACTCGCTAGCCGGGCACGAGCAGCACTTC. Amino acids: CAGSYSLAGHEQHF.

As regards this clonotype: Germline and junction disagree at one end, which may indicate a read error. V and J are TRBV11-2 and TRBJ2-1, with D unclear. The CDR3 contains 16 residues. CDR1 is SGHAT, CDR2 FQNNGV, per germline. The CDR3 here is CASNLDPESSYKEQFF. The DNA for the CDR3 is TGTGCCAGCAACTTAGATCCGGAGAGCTCCTACAAAGAGCAGTTCTTC.

With respect to this clonotype: In this CDR3 the conserved last residue, phenylalanine or tryptophan, is missing, so a read error is likely. The chain links TRBV30 to TRBJ1-6; D perhaps matches TRBD1 (6 bases). The V end was cut by 1 base, the J end by 6 bases, with 13 bases between. The CDR3 has 15 amino acids. The germline CDR1 and CDR2 sequences are GTSNPN and SVGIG (reference sequence). CDR3 DNA: TGTGCCTGGAGTGATGTATCACAGGGTAATTCACCCCTCCACCTT. As protein: CAWSDVSQGNSPLHL.

The CDR3 bases are TGCGCCAGCAGCCAAGGGTCGTCTAGCGGGAGAGAGACCCAGTACTTC. Translating gives CASSQGSSSGRETQYF. The rearrangement uses TRBV4-1 and TRBJ2-5; 10 nucleotides agree with TRBD2. After removal of 1 base from V and 4 bases from J, the junction contained 6 bases not matched to a gene. The CDR3 sequence is 16 residues long. CDR1 is MGHRA and CDR2 is YSYEKL in the germline V gene.

A remark on this clonotype: One junction end does not reproduce the germline sequence, and a read error may be involved. The gene calls are TRBV5-6 and TRBJ2-3; D call uncertain. The CDR3 has 18 residues. Germline V gene lookup returns CDR1 SGHDT and CDR2 YYEEEE. CDR3 residues: CASSSSTMIPGDTDTQYF. CDR3 bases: TGTGCGAGCAGCTCATCCACGATGATACCTGGGGACACAGATACGCAGTATTTT.

To note about this clonotype: A much larger clone differs by one base, so this may be a read error. The rearrangement uses TRBV6-5 and TRBJ2-5; possible D gene TRBD1, 6 bases. There are 12 residues in the CDR3. The germline gives CDR1 MNHEY, CDR2 SVGAGI. The CDR3 loop reads CSSSRGGETQYF. In DNA form, the CDR3 reads TGTTCCAGCAGTAGAGGGGGAGAGACCCAGTACTTC.

This clonotype showed up just once. A much larger clone differs by one base, so this may be a read error. In this CDR3 the conserved last residue, phenylalanine or tryptophan, is missing, so a read error is likely. This chain uses TRBV5-5 with TRBJ2-1; 7 nucleotides align to TRBD1. J was trimmed by 0 bases and V by 4 bases; bases with no gene match: 4. CDR3 length equals 15 residues. Germline V gene lookup returns CDR1 SGHKS and CDR2 YYEKEE (reference sequence). The chain's CDR3 is CASSGQVSSYNEQFL. CDR3 sequence (DNA): TGTGCCAGCAGCGGACAGGTGAGCTCCTACAATGAGCAGTTCCTC.

Regarding this clonotype: This may arise from a read error, as a much more abundant clone is one base away. V usage is TRBV18 and J usage is TRBJ1-4; D may be TRBD1 (5 bases). CDR1 and CDR2 (germline): KGHSH, LQKENI. V was clipped by 6 bases and J by 10 bases, with 15 bases between them. The CDR3 contains 13 residues. CDR3: CASSAGLSGKLFF. The CDR3 nucleotides are TGTGCCAGCTCGGCGGGGCTAAGTGGAAAACTGTTTTTT.

Notes on this clonotype: An end of the junction differs from the germline gene, which may be a read error. This chain joins TRBV11-2 and TRBJ2-3; D is unresolved. The CDR3 runs 12 residues. Germline V lookup: CDR1 SGHAT, CDR2 FQNNGV. The CDR3 coding sequence is TGTACCAGCAGCGCCAACACAGATACGCGGTATTTT. Translated: CTSSANTDTRYF.

Of note for this clonotype: At one end the junction does not follow the germline gene, possibly because of a read error. V gene TRBV11-2 combines with J gene TRBJ2-1; D remains unclear. The germline gives CDR1 SGHAT, CDR2 FQNNGV. The CDR3 has 17 residues. CDR3 amino acids: CASSLESTLGFYNKQFF. The CDR3 nucleotides read TGTGCCAGCAGCTTAGAATCCACGCTGGGCTTCTACAATAAGCAGTTCTTC.

Comment on this clonotype: A much larger clonotype is one base distant, so this may be a read error. The chain uses TRBV7-9 and TRBJ1-3, with no clear D. From germline, CDR1 is SEHNR and CDR2 FQNEAQ (reference sequence). CDR3 length equals 14 residues. CDR3 loop: CANSSETSGNTIYF. The CDR3 region has the DNA TGTGCCAACAGCTCGGAGACTAGTGGAAACACCATATATTTT.

The rearrangement links TRBV5-4 to TRBJ1-1; TRBD1 might be the D (6 bases). This CDR3 contains 14 residues. The germline V gene encodes CDR1 SGHNT and CDR2 YYREEE (reference sequence). Trimming pared 7 bases from V and 5 bases from J, leaving 18 bases between. This CDR3 is CASLSGQGTTEAFF. DNA for the CDR3: TGTGCCAGCTTATCCGGGCAGGGGACTACTGAAGCTTTCTTT.

This clonotype was detected only a few times. One end of the junction is discordant with germline, which a read error may explain. The rearrangement links TRBV6-6 to TRBJ1-1; 8 positions agree with TRBD1. CDR3 length: 13 amino acids. Per the germline V gene, CDR1 is MNHNY and CDR2 is SVGAGI (reference sequence). The CDR3 DNA follows: TGTGCCAGCAGCACAGGGGGGACTATTGAACCTTTCTTT. This encodes CASSTGGTIEPFF.